This T cell receptor (beta chain) originates from a study of T-cell memory formation after mild COVID-19 (dated by TCRdb to about 2021). Context from the whole study: TCR sequence clusters from the two donors were largely donor specific. T-cell clones expanding and contracting after mild COVID-19 in a couple of donors were tracked by longitudinal TCRalpha and TCRbeta repertoire sequencing. The cohort comprised two young, previously healthy adult volunteers, one female and one male. What the authors observed across the whole study: SARS-CoV-2 specificity of the second-wave clones peaking on day 37 was not confirmed. The study included only a couple of mild cases, and larger cohorts that include severe cases with pre-infection samples were judged to be necessary. Some responding clones were detected in pre-infection memory, which suggested that pre-existing cross-reactive memory T cells had joined the SARS-CoV-2 response. From day 15 to 85, contracting clones showed balanced CD4/CD8 phenotypes, whereas a second wave of clones that expanded from day 15 to 37 leaned towards CD4+. Contracting CD4+ clones were found mainly in CM and EM memory subsets, while CD8+ clones were enriched in EMRA.

Ficoll-Paque density gradient centrifugation was used to isolate PBMCs. Based on the germline V gene, the CDR1 and CDR2 sequences are MNHEY and SVGEGT. Unmatched junction bases come to 8, with V trimmed by 4 bases and J by 9 bases. The CDR3, from cysteine to phenylalanine, totals 15 residues. Just CDR3 DNA is preserved here, 45 bases in frame from base 1. Worth noting for this clonotype: Its antigen remains undetermined. No qualities accompany the bases; no much larger clone lies one base away.

These reads were obtained on an Illumina NovaSeq 6000. Using 5'RACE with constant-segment primers, TCRalpha and TCRbeta cDNA libraries were constructed, with sample barcodes and unique molecular identifiers added in the process. RNA was extracted from every sample with Trizol reagent. Libraries were amplified in two PCR steps, with a second sample barcode and Illumina TruSeq adapters added in the second step. Libraries were sequenced on an Illumina NovaSeq with 2 x 150 bp paired-end reads. Per the original workflow: Reads were demultiplexed and collapsed into UMI-guided consensus sequences with migec v1.2.7. With mixcr v2.1.11, UMI consensuses were aligned to TRA and TRB V and J templates and assembled into clonotypes. A clonotype was counted as expanded or contracted only if both edgeR and NoisET called the change significant, with noise models trained on biological replicates. For edgeR calls, the cutoffs were a false discovery rate-adjusted p below 0.01 and a log2 fold-change threshold of 1. As an exploratory analysis of dynamics, max-normalized trajectories of the 1000 most abundant clonotypes were examined with PCA combined with hierarchical clustering. Separately sequenced CD4+ and CD8+ repertoires were used to assign a CD4 or CD8 phenotype to each responding clone. In-frame beta chains were kept once TCRdb had trimmed the public reads at Q25 with fastp and called clones with MiXCR. Rows are unified per CDR3 protein, each entry keeping the most common DNA and genes. The V and J calls and clone size are TCRdb's, not the authors'. For this sample there are roughly 150,000 distinct CDR3 sequences; approximately 14% appear just once. The leading ten clones occupy approximately 14% of the sample.

Recombination connected TRBV6-2 or TRBV6-3 to TRBJ2-1, with 11 junctional bases fitting TRBD2. This receptor was taken from an adult woman who had mild COVID-19 (a few samples of this study predate the infection). The sample titles of this study are shuffled in the database, so cell type and time point are left out; the donor was told from shared clones. Sequenced: PBMCs or a T cell subset sorted from them (not recorded which). The CDR3 protein: CASSSGLAGLTEQFF. In nucleotide form, the sequence is TGTGCCAGCAGTTCCGGACTAGCGGGTCTAACTGAGCAGTTCTTC.